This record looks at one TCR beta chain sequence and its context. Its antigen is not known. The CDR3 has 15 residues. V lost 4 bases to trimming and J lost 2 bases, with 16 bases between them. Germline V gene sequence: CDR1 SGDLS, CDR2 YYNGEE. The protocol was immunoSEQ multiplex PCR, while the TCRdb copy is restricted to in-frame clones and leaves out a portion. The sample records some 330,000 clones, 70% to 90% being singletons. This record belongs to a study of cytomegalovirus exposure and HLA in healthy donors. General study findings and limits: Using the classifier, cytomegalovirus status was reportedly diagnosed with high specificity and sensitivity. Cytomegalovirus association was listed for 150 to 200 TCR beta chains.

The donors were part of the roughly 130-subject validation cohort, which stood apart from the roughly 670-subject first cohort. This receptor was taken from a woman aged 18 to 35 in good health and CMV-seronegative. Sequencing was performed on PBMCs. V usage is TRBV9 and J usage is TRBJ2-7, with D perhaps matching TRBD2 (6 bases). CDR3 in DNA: TGTGCCAGCAGCCCCCGCCGGGACTCTACCTACGAGCAGTACTTC. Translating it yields CASSPRRDSTYEQYF.